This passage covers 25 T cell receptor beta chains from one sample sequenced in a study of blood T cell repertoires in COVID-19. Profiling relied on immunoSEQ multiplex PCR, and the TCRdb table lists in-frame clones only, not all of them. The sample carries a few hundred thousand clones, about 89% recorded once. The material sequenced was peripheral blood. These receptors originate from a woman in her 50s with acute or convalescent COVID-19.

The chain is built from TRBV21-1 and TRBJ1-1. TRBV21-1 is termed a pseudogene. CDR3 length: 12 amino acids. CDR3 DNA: TGTGCCAGCACCCCCGGGGTCACTGAAGCTTTCTTT. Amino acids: CASTPGVTEAFF.

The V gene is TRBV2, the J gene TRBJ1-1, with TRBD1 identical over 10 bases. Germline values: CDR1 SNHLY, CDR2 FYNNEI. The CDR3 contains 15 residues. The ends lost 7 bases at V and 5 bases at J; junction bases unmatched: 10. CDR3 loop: CASTKGQGSKTEAFF. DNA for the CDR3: TGTGCCAGCACCAAGGGACAGGGGAGTAAAACTGAAGCTTTCTTT. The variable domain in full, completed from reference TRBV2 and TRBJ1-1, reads EPEVTQTPSHQVTQMGQEVILRCVPISNHLYFYWYRQILGQKVEFLVSFYNNEISEKSEIFDDQFSVERPDGSNFTLKIRSTKLEDSAMYFCASTKGQGSKTEAFFGQGTRLTVV.

In DNA form, the CDR3 reads TGTGCCAGCAGCTTAGCTGGGACAGCTTACGAGCAGTACTTC. Protein product: CASSLAGTAYEQYF. The rearrangement uses TRBV7-9 and TRBJ2-7; 7 bases map to TRBD1. The J segment lost 4 bases and the V segment lost 0 bases, leaving 3 bases of the junction unmatched. The length of the CDR3 is 14 residues. Germline assignment: CDR1 SEHNR and CDR2 FQNEAQ (reference sequence).

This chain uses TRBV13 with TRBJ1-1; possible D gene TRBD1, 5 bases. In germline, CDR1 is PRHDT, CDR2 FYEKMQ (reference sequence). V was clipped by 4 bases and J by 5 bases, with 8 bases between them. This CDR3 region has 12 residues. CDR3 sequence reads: CASSSRQTEAFF. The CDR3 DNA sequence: TGTGCCAGCAGCTCCCGACAGACTGAAGCTTTCTTT.

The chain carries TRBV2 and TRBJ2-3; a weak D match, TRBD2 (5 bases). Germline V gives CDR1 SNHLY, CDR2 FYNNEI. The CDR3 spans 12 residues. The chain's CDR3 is CGMRMRADTQYF. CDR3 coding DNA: TGTGGGATGCGGATGCGGGCAGATACGCAGTATTTT.

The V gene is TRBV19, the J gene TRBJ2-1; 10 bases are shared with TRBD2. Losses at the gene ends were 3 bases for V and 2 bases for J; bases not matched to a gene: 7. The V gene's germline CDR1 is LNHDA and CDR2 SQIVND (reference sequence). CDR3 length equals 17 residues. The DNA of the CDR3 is TGTGCCAGTAGTATTAAGTTGAGCGGGAGGGCCTACAATGAGCAGTTCTTC. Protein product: CASSIKLSGRAYNEQFF.

Here the CDR3 reads CASGLVSGIDYGYTF. The DNA for the CDR3 is TGTGCTAGTGGTTTGGTATCAGGGATCGACTATGGCTACACCTTC. The genes are TRBV12-5 and TRBJ1-2, with D possibly matching TRBD1 (5 bases). The ends were cut back, 0 bases at V and 3 bases at J, with 11 bases in the middle. Germline CDR1 and CDR2: LGHNT and FRNRAP. CDR3 length: 15 residues.

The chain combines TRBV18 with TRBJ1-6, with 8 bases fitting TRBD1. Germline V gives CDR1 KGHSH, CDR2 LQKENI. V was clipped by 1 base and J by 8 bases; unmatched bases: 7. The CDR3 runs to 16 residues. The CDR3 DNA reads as TGTGCCAGCTCACCACAAACAGGGGGAGGTGATTCACCCCTCCACTTT. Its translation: CASSPQTGGGDSPLHF.

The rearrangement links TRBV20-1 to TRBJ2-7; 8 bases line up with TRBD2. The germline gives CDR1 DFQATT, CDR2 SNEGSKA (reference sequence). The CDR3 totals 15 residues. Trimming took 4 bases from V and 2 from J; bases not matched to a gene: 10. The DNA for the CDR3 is TGCAGTGCTATTGACCCGGCGGGAGGTACCTACGAGCAGTACTTC. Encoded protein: CSAIDPAGGTYEQYF.

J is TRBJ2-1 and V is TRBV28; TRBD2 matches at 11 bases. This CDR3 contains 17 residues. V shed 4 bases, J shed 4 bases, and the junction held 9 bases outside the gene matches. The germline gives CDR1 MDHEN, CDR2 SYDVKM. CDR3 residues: CASSYSYRLAGYNEQFF. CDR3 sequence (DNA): TGTGCCAGCAGTTACTCCTATCGACTAGCGGGATACAATGAGCAGTTCTTC.

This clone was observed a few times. The CDR3 protein is CASSEAAGRKGYTF. CDR3 sequence (DNA): TGTGCCAGCAGTGAAGCGGCAGGGAGGAAGGGCTACACCTTC. The J gene is TRBJ1-2, the V gene TRBV6-1, with TRBD1 as a possible D gene (5 bases). Trimming shortened V by 0 bases and J by 8 bases, and 13 bases separated the two germline ends. The CDR3 has 14 residues. Per the germline V gene, CDR1 is MNHNS and CDR2 is SASEGT.

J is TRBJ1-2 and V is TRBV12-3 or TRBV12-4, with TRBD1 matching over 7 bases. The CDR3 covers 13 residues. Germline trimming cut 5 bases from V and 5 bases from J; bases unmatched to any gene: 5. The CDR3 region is CASSRDRAYGYTF. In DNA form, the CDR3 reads TGTGCCAGCAGTCGGGACAGAGCTTATGGCTACACCTTC.

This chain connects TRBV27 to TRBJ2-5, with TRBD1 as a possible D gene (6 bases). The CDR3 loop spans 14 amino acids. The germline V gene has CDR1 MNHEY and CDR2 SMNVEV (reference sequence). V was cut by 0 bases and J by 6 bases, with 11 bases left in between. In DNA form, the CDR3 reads TGTGCCAGCAGTTTATCTGCAGGGGCCAAGACCCAGTACTTC. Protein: CASSLSAGAKTQYF.

CDR3 residues: CASSSAGTAYNEQFF. Here the CDR3 DNA reads TGTGCCAGCAGCTCGGCCGGGACTGCCTACAATGAGCAGTTCTTC. The V call is TRBV7-8, the J call TRBJ2-1, with a possible D match to TRBD2 (6 bases). The ends were cut back, 4 bases at V and 2 bases at J, with 12 bases in the middle. Germline V gene lookup returns CDR1 SGHVS and CDR2 FQNEAQ. The CDR3 length is 15 residues.

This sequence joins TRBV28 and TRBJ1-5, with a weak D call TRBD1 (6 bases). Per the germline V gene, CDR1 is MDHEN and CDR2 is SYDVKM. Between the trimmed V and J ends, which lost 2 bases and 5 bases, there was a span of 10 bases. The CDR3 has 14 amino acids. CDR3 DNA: TGTGCCAGCAGTTTAGCAGGGACATATCAGCCCCAGCATTTT. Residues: CASSLAGTYQPQHF.

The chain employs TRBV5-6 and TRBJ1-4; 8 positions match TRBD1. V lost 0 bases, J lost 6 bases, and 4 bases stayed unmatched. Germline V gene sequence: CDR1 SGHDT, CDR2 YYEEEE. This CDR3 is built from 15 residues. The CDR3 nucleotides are TGTGCCAGCAGCTTGGACAGGGGGGTGGATGAAAAACTGTTTTTT. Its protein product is CASSLDRGVDEKLFF.

CDR3 sequence: CASSPWQRLNYGYTF. CDR3 nucleotide sequence: TGTGCCAGCTCACCCTGGCAGCGCCTCAACTATGGCTACACCTTC. The J gene is TRBJ1-2, the V gene TRBV18, with D hard to call. CDR1 KGHSH and CDR2 LQKENI come from the germline V gene. The CDR3 spans 15 residues. The V and J ends lost 3 bases and 2 bases respectively, with 13 bases between them.

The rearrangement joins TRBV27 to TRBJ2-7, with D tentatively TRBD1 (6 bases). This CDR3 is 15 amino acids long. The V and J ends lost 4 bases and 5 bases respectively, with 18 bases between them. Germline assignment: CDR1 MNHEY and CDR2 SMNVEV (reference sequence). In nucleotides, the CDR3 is TGTGCCAGCAGTTCCTATATAACAGACAGGCACGAGCAGTACTTC. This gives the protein CASSSYITDRHEQYF.

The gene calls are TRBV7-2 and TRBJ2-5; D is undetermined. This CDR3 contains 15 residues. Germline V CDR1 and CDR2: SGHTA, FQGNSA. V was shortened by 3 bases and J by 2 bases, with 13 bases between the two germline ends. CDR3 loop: CASSFRPRRQETQYF. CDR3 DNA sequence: TGTGCCAGCAGCTTCAGGCCCCGTAGGCAAGAGACCCAGTACTTC.

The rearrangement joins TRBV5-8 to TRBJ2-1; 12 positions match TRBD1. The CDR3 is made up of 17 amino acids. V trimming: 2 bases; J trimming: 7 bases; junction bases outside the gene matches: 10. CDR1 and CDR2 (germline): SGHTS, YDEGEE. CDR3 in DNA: TGTGCCAGCAGCTTCACAGCCCCGGGACAGGGGGCAAATGAGCAGTTCTTC. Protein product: CASSFTAPGQGANEQFF. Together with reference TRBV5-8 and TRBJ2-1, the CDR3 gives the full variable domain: EAGVTQSPTHLIKTRGQQATLRCSPISGHTSVYWYQQALGLGLQFLLWYDEGEERNRGNFPPRFSGRQFPNYSSELNVNALELEDSALYLCASSFTAPGQGANEQFFGPGTRLTVL.

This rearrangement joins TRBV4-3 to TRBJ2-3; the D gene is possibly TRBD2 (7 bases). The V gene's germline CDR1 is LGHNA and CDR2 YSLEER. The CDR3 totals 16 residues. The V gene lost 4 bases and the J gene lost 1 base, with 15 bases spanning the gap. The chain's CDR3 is CASSLLGGAGTDTQYF. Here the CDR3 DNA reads TGCGCCAGCAGCCTCCTTGGGGGGGCCGGCACAGATACGCAGTATTTT.

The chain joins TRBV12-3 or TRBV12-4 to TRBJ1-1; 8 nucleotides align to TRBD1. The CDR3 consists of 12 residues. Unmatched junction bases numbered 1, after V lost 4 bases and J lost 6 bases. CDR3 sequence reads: CASSSDRAEAFF. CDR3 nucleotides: TGTGCCAGCAGTTCGGACAGGGCTGAAGCTTTCTTT.

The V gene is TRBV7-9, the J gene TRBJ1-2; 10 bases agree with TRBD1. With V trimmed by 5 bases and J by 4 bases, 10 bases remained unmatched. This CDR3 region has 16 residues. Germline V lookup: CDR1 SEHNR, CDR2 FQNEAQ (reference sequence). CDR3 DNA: TGTGCCAGCAGCCGGGAGGGGACAGGGGCCCTCTATGGCTACACCTTC. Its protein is CASSREGTGALYGYTF.

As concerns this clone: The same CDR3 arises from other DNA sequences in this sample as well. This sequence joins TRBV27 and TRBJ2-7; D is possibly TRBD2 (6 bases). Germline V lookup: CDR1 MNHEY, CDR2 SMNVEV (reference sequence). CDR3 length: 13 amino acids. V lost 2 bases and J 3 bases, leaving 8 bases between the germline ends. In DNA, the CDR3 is TGTGCCAGCAGTTTAGCGGGAAGCTACGAGCAGTACTTC. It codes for CASSLAGSYEQYF.

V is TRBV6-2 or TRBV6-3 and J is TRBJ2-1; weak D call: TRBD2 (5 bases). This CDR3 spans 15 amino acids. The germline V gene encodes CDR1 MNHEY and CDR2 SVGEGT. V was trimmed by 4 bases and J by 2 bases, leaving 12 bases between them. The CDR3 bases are TGTGCCAGCAGTTCTACGGGAAGGACCTACAATGAGCAGTTCTTC. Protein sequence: CASSSTGRTYNEQFF.